This entry concerns a single TCR beta chain. Its cognate antigen is unknown. The data originate from a study of T cell responses to AZD1222 COVID-19 vaccine. Study conclusions and caveats: Among vaccine-associated CD4 TCRs, coverage spanned spike, with dominance at 160-218 and 743-854. Unmutated variant regions reportedly attract nearly half of all spike-specific TCRs.

Second doses that came at about 4 or about 12 weeks were put together. Germline V lookup: CDR1 SGHDT, CDR2 YYEEEE. V shed 3 bases and J shed 4 bases, with 16 bases lying between them. CDR3 size: 15 residues. Profiled with immunoSEQ multiplex PCR; TCRdb holds only in-frame clones, not every one. The profile covers 70,000 to 95,000 clones, with around 89% appearing a single time and roughly 2.4% taken by the ten largest. Source: peripheral blood, taken 28 days after the second AZD1222 dose. V usage is TRBV5-6 and J usage is TRBJ1-1; tentative D call: TRBD1 (5 bases). This sequence was found in an adult who received the AZD1222 COVID-19 vaccine. The CDR3 nucleotides read TGTGCCAGCAGCTCCCAAAGCACAGGAGGCACTGAAGCTTTCTTT. Its protein is CASSSQSTGGTEAFF.